The rows below give T cell receptor beta chains drawn from one sample of a study of T cells in Graves' hyperthyroidism and ophthalmopathy. Each CDR3 protein is one row after TCRdb ran MiXCR on the multiplex PCR reads. The sample records under 350,000 distinct CDR3 sequences, more than 15% being singletons. The specimen was blood. The receptors derive from a woman aged 55-69 years with Graves' ophthalmopathy. Both conserved end residues are part of each CDR3. The D gene is left open where the match is weak. Only part of the rows carry a size: once, few, many, or a class if the clone is expanded.

abundance	d_gene	v_gene	j_gene	len	CDR3aa	CDR3nt
many	NA	TRBV11-2	TRBJ1-2	16	CASSQLIRTAGYGYTF	TGTGCCAGCAGCCAGTTAATTCGGACCGCCGGCTATGGCTACACCTTC
many	NA	TRBV20-1	TRBJ2-1	13	CSARASSYNEQFF	TGCAGTGCTAGAGCGAGCTCCTACAATGAGCAGTTCTTC
many	NA	TRBV7-9	TRBJ1-1	13	CASSLTQETEAFF	TGTGCCAGCAGCCTGACCCAGGAGACTGAAGCTTTCTTT
NA	TRBD1	TRBV28	TRBJ1-1	16	CASSLWTGTTNTEAFF	TGTGCCAGCAGTTTATGGACAGGGACCACGAACACTGAAGCTTTCTTT
few	TRBD1	TRBV6-1	TRBJ1-2	13	CASSQGQNYGYTF	TGTGCCAGCAGCCAGGGACAGAACTATGGCTACACCTTC
NA	TRBD2	TRBV10-3	TRBJ2-1	19	CAINSQTGGGTSGYNEQFF	TGTGCCATCAACTCTCAGACAGGGGGGGGGACTAGCGGGTACAATGAGCAGTTCTTC
many	NA	TRBV12-3/TRBV12-4	TRBJ1-2	14	CASSLSPEAYGYTF	TGTGCCAGCAGTTTGAGTCCAGAAGCCTATGGCTACACCTTC
many	NA	TRBV20-1	TRBJ2-4	16	CSARDYQELTKNIQYF	TGCAGTGCTAGAGATTACCAGGAGCTAACCAAAAACATTCAGTACTTC
many	NA	TRBV6-6	TRBJ2-4	15	CASSYGRQAKNIQYF	TGTGCCAGCAGTTACGGGCGCCAAGCCAAAAACATTCAGTACTTC
many	NA	TRBV18	TRBJ2-5	15	CASSPEQRYQETQYF	TGTGCCAGCTCACCGGAGCAGAGGTACCAAGAGACCCAGTACTTC
NA	NA	TRBV12-3/TRBV12-4	TRBJ1-6	16	CASGFGWGAADSPLHF	TGTGCCAGCGGTTTTGGATGGGGGGCTGCGGATTCACCCCTCCACTTT
NA	TRBD1	TRBV28	TRBJ2-7	15	CASSIPGQGDYEQYF	TGTGCCAGCAGTATCCCGGGACAGGGGGATTACGAGCAGTACTTC
many	TRBD1	TRBV7-2	TRBJ2-7	14	CASRGQGVSYEQYF	TGTGCCAGCAGGGGACAGGGGGTCTCCTACGAGCAGTACTTC
many	TRBD1	TRBV6-1	TRBJ2-1	14	CASSGQGTYNEQFF	TGTGCCAGCAGCGGACAGGGGACCTACAATGAGCAGTTCTTC
few	NA	TRBV24-1	TRBJ2-3	14	CATRDSRGTDTQYF	TGTGCCACAAGGGACTCTCGGGGCACAGATACGCAGTATTTT
few	NA	TRBV6-1	TRBJ2-7	12	CASGSAGAEQYF	TGTGCCAGTGGTTCGGCAGGCGCCGAGCAGTACTTC
NA	NA	TRBV9	TRBJ2-1	15	CASSVSSPQWGEQFF	TGTGCCAGCAGCGTATCTAGCCCCCAGTGGGGTGAGCAGTTCTTC
NA	NA	TRBV7-2	TRBJ1-2	13	CASSYPRSHGYTF	TGTGCCAGCAGCTACCCTCGGTCCCATGGCTACACCTTC
many	TRBD1	TRBV27	TRBJ1-1	13	CASSPRGVDEAFF	TGTGCCAGCAGTCCCAGGGGGGTGGATGAAGCTTTCTTT
few	TRBD1	TRBV11-2	TRBJ1-6	15	CASSLWGTENSPLHF	TGTGCCAGCAGCTTGTGGGGGACAGAAAATTCACCCCTCCACTTT
NA	NA	TRBV7-6	TRBJ2-3	19	CASSLRPLGGGSSTDTQYF	TGTGCCAGCAGCTTAAGACCCCTAGGTGGCGGCTCTAGCACAGATACGCAGTATTTT
many	TRBD1	TRBV27	TRBJ1-5	19	CASKHTGTGLLESNQPQHF	TGTGCCAGCAAACATACCGGGACAGGTCTACTAGAGAGCAATCAGCCCCAGCATTTT
many	NA	TRBV28	TRBJ1-1	15	CASSLPRQGGTEAFF	TGTGCCAGCAGTTTACCCCGCCAAGGAGGCACTGAAGCTTTCTTT
many	NA	TRBV4-3	TRBJ2-1	16	CASSQGRRLSPNEQFF	TGCGCCAGCAGCCAAGGTCGCCGGCTAAGTCCCAATGAGCAGTTCTTC
NA	NA	TRBV29-1	TRBJ2-2	17	CSVGLSRIQMNTGELFF	TGCAGCGTTGGGCTATCAAGAATCCAAATGAACACCGGGGAGCTGTTTTTT
NA	NA	TRBV15	TRBJ1-4	16	CATSRVGVSGGEKLFF	TGTGCCACCAGCAGAGTGGGGGTTAGCGGCGGTGAAAAACTGTTTTTT
many	TRBD2	TRBV7-2	TRBJ2-5	16	CASSLVGTSGVATQYF	TGTGCCAGCAGCTTAGTCGGGACTAGCGGGGTCGCGACCCAGTACTTC
many	NA	TRBV12-3/TRBV12-4	TRBJ2-7	13	CASSLVWGYEQYF	TGTGCCAGCAGTTTAGTATGGGGTTACGAGCAGTACTTC
many	NA	TRBV28	TRBJ2-3	13	CASSLDITDTQYF	TGTGCCAGCAGTTTGGATATCACAGATACGCAGTATTTT
few	NA	TRBV12-3/TRBV12-4	TRBJ2-7	12	CASRDGNYEQYF	TGTGCCAGCAGGGACGGAAACTACGAGCAGTACTTC
NA	NA	TRBV10-3	TRBJ2-1	13	CAIQRNKGDEQFF	TGTGCCATCCAACGAAATAAAGGTGATGAGCAGTTCTTC
many	NA	TRBV18	TRBJ2-7	16	CASSSTITGYAYEQYF	TGTGCCAGCTCATCAACTATTACAGGGTATGCCTACGAGCAGTACTTC
NA	TRBD2	TRBV4-1	TRBJ2-1	21	CTSSQGLFGRAFIPPSAEQFF	TGCACCAGCAGCCAAGGGCTTTTCGGGAGGGCCTTTATTCCCCCATCGGCTGAGCAGTTCTTC
many	NA	TRBV7-2	TRBJ2-1	12	CASSWEFSEQFF	TGTGCCAGCAGCTGGGAATTCTCAGAGCAGTTCTTC
NA	NA	TRBV29-1	TRBJ1-1	10	CSVEDVRAFF	TGCAGCGTCGAAGACGTCAGAGCTTTCTTT
few	TRBD2	TRBV5-1	TRBJ2-1	16	CASSFSGGRSYNEQFF	TGCGCCAGCAGCTTTAGCGGGGGTCGCTCCTACAATGAGCAGTTCTTC
many	TRBD2	TRBV9	TRBJ2-7	15	CASSRTSGRVDEQYF	TGTGCCAGCAGCCGGACTAGCGGGAGGGTTGACGAGCAGTACTTC
NA	NA	TRBV4-3	TRBJ2-1	18	CASSLRYQGRTSYNEQFF	TGCGCCAGCAGCCTGAGATATCAGGGGCGAACCTCCTACAATGAGCAGTTCTTC
few	TRBD1	TRBV20-1	TRBJ2-3	14	CSALTGGLTDTQYF	TGCAGTGCCCTGACAGGGGGGCTCACAGATACGCAGTATTTT
many	NA	TRBV29-1	TRBJ1-1	14	CSVGRLDLSSEAFF	TGCAGCGTTGGACGTTTGGACCTCAGCTCTGAAGCTTTCTTT
many	NA	TRBV12-3/TRBV12-4	TRBJ1-5	13	CASSSREDQPQHF	TGTGCCAGCAGTAGCCGAGAGGATCAGCCCCAGCATTTT
many	TRBD2	TRBV28	TRBJ2-7	15	CASSAGGSGDYEQYF	TGTGCCAGCAGTGCGGGGGGATCGGGGGACTACGAGCAGTACTTC
many	NA	TRBV6-2/TRBV6-3	TRBJ2-7	13	CASAGQLFYEQYF	TGTGCCAGCGCGGGACAGTTGTTTTACGAGCAGTACTTC
NA	NA	TRBV9	TRBJ1-6	14	CASSVGLGISPLHF	TGTGCCAGCAGCGTAGGTCTGGGTATTTCACCCCTCCACTTT
NA	TRBD2	TRBV9	TRBJ2-1	16	CASSVGTSGSYNEQFF	TGTGCCAGCAGCGTAGGGACTAGCGGGAGCTACAATGAGCAGTTCTTC